This T cell receptor (beta chain) was retrieved from a study of control samples from healthy donors and cancer patients. Produced via immunoSEQ multiplex PCR; TCRdb's table is partial and in-frame only. The data hold over 150,000 clones, with approximately 94% observed a single time. CDR3 length equals 12 residues. The germline V and J ends were trimmed by 4 bases and 6 bases, with 12 bases remaining between them. The germline V gene encodes CDR1 SQVTM and CDR2 ANQGSEA. Sequencing was done on a sample of blood. This clonotype was sampled from a man between 35 and 55 years old in good health. V is TRBV29-1 and J is TRBJ1-2; maybe TRBD1 (6 bases). The CDR3, as DNA: TGCAGCGTTGGCGGGGGGCGCGATGGCTACACCTTC. Translated: CSVGGGRDGYTF.